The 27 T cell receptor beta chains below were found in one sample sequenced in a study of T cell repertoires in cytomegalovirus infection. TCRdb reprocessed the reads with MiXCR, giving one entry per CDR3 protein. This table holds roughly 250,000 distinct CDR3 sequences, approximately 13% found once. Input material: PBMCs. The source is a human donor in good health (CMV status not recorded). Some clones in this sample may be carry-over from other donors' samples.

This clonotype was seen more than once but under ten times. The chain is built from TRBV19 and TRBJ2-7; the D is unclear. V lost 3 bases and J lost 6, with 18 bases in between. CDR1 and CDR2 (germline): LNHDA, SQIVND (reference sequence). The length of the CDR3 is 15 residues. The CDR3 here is CASSIRSDLHREQYF. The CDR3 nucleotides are TGTGCCAGTAGTATCAGGAGCGACCTTCATCGCGAGCAGTACTTC.

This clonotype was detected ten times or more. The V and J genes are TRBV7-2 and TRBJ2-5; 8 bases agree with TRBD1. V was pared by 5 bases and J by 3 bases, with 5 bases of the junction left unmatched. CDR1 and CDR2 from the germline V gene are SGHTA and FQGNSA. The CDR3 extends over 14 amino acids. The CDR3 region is CASSLWTGKETQYF. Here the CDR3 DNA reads TGTGCCAGCAGCCTTTGGACAGGGAAAGAGACCCAGTACTTC.

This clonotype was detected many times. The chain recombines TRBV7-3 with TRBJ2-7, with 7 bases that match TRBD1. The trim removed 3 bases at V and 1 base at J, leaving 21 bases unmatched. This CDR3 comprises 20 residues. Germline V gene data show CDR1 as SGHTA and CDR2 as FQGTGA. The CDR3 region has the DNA TGTGCCAGCAGCTTCGTTCGGGACAGAGGGTTCCTAACTTCTTCCTACGAGCAGTACTTC. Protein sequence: CASSFVRDRGFLTSSYEQYF.

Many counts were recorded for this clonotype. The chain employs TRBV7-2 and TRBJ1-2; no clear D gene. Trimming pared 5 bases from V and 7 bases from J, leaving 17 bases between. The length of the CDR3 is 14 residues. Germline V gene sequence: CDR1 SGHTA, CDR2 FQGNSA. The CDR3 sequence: CASSQSRESGGYTF. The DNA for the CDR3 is TGTGCCAGCAGCCAAAGTAGAGAGTCGGGTGGCTACACCTTC.

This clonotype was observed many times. This chain's CDR3 is CASNSGTDYNEQFF. The CDR3 nucleotides are TGTGCCAGCAACTCCGGGACCGACTACAATGAGCAGTTCTTC. The rearrangement links TRBV12-3 or TRBV12-4 to TRBJ2-1, with D perhaps given as TRBD1 or TRBD2 (5 bases each). V lost 7 bases and J lost 3, with 13 bases in between. There are 14 residues in the CDR3.

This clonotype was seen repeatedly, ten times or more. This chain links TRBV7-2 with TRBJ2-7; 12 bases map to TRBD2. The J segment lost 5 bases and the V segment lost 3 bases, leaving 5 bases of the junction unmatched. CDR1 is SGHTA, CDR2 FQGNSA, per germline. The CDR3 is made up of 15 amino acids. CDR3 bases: TGTGCCAGCAGCTTTAGGACTAGCGGGACTAACGAGCAGTACTTC. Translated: CASSFRTSGTNEQYF.

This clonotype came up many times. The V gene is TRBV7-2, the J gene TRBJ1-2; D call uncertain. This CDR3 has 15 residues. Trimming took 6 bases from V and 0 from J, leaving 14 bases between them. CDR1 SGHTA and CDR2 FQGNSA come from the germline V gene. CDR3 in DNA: TGTGCCAGCAGGCAACGGACGGGTACTAACTATGGCTACACCTTC. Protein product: CASRQRTGTNYGYTF.

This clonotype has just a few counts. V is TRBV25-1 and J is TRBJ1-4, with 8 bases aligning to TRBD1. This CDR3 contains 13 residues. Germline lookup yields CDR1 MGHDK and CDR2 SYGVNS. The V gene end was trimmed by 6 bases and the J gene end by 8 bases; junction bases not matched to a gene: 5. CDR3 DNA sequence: TGTGCCAGCAGGGACAGGGTAGGGGAAAAACTGTTTTTT. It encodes CASRDRVGEKLFF.

CDR3: CASSPYPQRGSSYEQYF. CDR3 DNA: TGTGCCAGCAGTCCCTACCCCCAGCGGGGGAGCTCCTACGAGCAGTACTTC. This rearrangement joins TRBV27 to TRBJ2-7; 8 nucleotides agree with TRBD2. CDR1 and CDR2 from the germline V gene are MNHEY and SMNVEV (reference sequence). V dropped 5 bases and J dropped 0; count of bases not matched to a gene: 12. The CDR3 loop spans 17 amino acids.

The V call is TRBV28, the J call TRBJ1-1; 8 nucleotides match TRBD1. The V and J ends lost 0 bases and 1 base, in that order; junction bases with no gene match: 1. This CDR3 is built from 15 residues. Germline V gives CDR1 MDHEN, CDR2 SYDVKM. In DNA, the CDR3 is TGTGCCAGCAGTTTATGGGGGACAGGGAACACTGAAGCTTTCTTT. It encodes CASSLWGTGNTEAFF.

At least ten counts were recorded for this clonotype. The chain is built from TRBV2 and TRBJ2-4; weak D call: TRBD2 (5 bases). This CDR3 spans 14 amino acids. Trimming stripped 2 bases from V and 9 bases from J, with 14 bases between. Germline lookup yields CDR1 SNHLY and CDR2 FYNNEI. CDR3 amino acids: CASSEIKGGGIQYF. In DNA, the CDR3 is TGTGCCAGCAGTGAAATAAAGGGCGGAGGCATTCAGTACTTC.

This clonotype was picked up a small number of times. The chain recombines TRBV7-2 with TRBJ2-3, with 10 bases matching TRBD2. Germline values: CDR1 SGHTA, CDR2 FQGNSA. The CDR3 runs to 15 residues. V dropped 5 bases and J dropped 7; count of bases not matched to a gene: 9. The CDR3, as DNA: TGTGCCAGCAGCCCCGGGACTAGCGTTTCAAATACGCAGTATTTT. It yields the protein CASSPGTSVSNTQYF.

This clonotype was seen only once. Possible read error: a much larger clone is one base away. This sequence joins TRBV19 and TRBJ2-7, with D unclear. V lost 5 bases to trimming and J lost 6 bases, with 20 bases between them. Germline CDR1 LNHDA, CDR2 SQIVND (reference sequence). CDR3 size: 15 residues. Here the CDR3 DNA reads TGTGCCAGTAGTCGATTTACCGAAACCGGAATCGAGCAGTACTTC. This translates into CASSRFTETGIEQYF.

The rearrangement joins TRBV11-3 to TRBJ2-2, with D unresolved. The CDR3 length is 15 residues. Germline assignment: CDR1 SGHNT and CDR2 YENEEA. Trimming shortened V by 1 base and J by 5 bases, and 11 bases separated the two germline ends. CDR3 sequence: CASSLVRLGTGELFF. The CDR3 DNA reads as TGTGCCAGCAGCTTAGTTCGACTGGGTACCGGGGAGCTGTTTTTT.

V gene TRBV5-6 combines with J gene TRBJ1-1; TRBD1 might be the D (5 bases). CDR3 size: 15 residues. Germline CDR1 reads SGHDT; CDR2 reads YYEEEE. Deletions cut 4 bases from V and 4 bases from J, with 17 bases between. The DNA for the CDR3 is TGTGCCAGCAGCATCGGGACCTCCTTGGGCACTGAAGCTTTCTTT. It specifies CASSIGTSLGTEAFF.

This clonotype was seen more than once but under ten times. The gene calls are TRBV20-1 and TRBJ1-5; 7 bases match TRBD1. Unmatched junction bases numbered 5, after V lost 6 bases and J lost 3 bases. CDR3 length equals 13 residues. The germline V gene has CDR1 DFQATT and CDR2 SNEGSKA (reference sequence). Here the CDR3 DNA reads TGCAGTGCCGGGGGACAGCCCAATCAGCCCCAGCATTTT. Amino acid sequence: CSAGGQPNQPQHF.

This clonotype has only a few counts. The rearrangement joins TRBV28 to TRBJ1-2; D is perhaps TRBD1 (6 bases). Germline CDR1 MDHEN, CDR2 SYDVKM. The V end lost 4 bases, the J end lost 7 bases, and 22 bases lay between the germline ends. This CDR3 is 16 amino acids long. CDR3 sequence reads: CASSSRGGGATPGYTF. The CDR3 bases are TGTGCCAGCAGTTCCCGGGGGGGGGGGGCCACCCCTGGCTACACCTTC.

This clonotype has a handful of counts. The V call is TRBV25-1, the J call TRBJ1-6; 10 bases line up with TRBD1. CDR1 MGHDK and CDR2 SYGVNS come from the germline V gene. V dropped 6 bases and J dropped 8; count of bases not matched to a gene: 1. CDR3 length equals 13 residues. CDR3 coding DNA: TGTGCCAGCAGGACAGGGGGCGATTCACCCCTCCACTTT. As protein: CASRTGGDSPLHF.

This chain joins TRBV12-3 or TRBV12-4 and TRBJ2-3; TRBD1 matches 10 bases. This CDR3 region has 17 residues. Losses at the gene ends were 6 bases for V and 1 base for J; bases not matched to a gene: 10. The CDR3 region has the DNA TGTGCCAGCAGACCCAGGGGAGGGACAGGGGGCACAGATACGCAGTATTTT. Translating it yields CASRPRGGTGGTDTQYF.

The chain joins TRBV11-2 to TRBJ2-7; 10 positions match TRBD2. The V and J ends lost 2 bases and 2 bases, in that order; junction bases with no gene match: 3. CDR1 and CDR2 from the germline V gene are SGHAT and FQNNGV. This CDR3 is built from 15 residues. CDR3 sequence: CASSLSSGRAYEQYF. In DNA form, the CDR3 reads TGTGCCAGCAGCTTATCGAGCGGGAGGGCCTACGAGCAGTACTTC.

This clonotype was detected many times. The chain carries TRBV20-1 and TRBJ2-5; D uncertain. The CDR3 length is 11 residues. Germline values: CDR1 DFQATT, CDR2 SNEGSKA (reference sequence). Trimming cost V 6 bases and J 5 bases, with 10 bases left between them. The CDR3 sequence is CSARLGETQYF. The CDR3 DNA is TGCAGTGCCCGGTTAGGGGAGACCCAGTACTTC.

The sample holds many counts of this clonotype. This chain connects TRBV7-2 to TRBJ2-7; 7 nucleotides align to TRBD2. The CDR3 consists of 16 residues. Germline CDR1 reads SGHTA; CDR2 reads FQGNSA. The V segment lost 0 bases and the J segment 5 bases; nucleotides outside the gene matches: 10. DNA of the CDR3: TGTGCCAGCAGCTTAGCGAGGAGCGGGATGGGGAACGAGCAGTACTTC. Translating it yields CASSLARSGMGNEQYF.

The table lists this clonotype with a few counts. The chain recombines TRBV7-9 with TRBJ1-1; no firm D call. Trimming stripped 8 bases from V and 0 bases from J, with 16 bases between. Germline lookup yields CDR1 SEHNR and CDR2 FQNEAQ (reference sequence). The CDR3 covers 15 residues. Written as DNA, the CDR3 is TGTGCCAGCCCGGCCGCGGAAAGGGTGAACACTGAAGCTTTCTTT. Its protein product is CASPAAERVNTEAFF.

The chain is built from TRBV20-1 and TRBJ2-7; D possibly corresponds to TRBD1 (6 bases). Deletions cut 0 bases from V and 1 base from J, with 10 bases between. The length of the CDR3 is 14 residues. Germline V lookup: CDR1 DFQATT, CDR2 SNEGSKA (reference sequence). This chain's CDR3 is CSARDGGQSYEQYF. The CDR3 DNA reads TGCAGTGCTAGAGACGGAGGACAGTCCTACGAGCAGTACTTC.

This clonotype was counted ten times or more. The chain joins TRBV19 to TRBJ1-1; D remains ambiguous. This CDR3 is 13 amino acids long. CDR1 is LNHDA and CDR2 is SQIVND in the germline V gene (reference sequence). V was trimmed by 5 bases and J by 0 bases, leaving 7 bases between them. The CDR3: CASSVQMNTEAFF. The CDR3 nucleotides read TGTGCCAGTAGTGTCCAGATGAACACTGAAGCTTTCTTT.

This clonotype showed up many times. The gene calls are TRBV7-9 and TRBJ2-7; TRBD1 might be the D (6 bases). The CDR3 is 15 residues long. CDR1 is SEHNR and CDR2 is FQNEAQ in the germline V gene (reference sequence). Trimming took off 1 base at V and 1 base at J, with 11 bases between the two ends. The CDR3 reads CASSLDGTLSYEQYF. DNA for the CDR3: TGTGCCAGCAGCTTAGACGGGACATTATCCTACGAGCAGTACTTC.

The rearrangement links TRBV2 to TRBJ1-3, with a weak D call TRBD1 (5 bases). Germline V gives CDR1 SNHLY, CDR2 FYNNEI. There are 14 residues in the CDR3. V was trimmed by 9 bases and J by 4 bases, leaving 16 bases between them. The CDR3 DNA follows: TGTGCCAGTGGACAAAGCAACACCGGAAACACCATATATTTT. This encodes CASGQSNTGNTIYF.